This TCR beta chain was identified in a study of shared clonotypes between healthy human individuals. In the CD4+ fraction, cells were divided into CD45RA+ naive and CD45RA-negative memory subsets. As to this clone: Its target is unknown.

Produced via immunoSEQ multiplex PCR; TCRdb's table is partial and in-frame only. Altogether about 2.4 million clones are present, over 85% being singletons, with the ten largest covering about 0.13%. Study findings and constraints: A limitation of the genetic and exposure-history diversity represented arose from few donors. Clonotypes shared by all four sorted-subset donors had higher generation probabilities than non-shared clonotypes.

Sequencing was carried out using naive CD4+ T cells sorted from blood. This sample's subset: CD45RA+ positively selected. The sequence was obtained from a man aged 18 to 30 in good health.

In DNA, the CDR3 is TGTGCCAGCAGCCCGGGACAGGGACTCCGGGAGACCCAGTACTTC. Protein product: CASSPGQGLRETQYF. The chain recombines TRBV7-2 with TRBJ2-5, with 9 bases fitting TRBD1. The V segment lost 5 bases and the J segment 5 bases; nucleotides outside the gene matches: 9. The CDR3 totals 15 residues. Germline V gene data show CDR1 as SGHTA and CDR2 as FQGNSA. Combining the CDR3 with reference TRBV7-2 and TRBJ2-5 gives the whole variable domain GAGVSQSPSNKVTEKGKDVELRCDPISGHTALYWYRQSLGQGLEFLIYFQGNSAPDKSGLPSDRFSAERTGGSVSTLTIQRTQQEDSAVYLCASSPGQGLRETQYFGPGTRLLVL.